This T cell receptor beta chain stems from a study of blood T cell repertoires in COVID-19. About the study: The origin of the acute and convalescent COVID-19 samples was the United States, Italy and Spain.

There are a few counts of this clone. CDR1 is SGDLS, CDR2 YYNGEE, per germline. Trimming cost V 0 bases and J 1 base; bases outside gene matches: 3. This CDR3 has 15 residues. Per the authors' pipeline: By means of reference gene primer amplification, nucleated cell counts were estimated. Method: immunoSEQ multiplex PCR; TCRdb's copy keeps in-frame clones and lacks some. V and J calls plus clone size are reproduced from that table; the DNA served to infer D and trimming. The repertoire has more than 150,000 clones, about 80% of them found once; the top ten carry approximately 15%. The age range of participants was about 18 to 100 years, with residence in more than 20 US areas. Someone with COVID-19 had been met by exposed participants within 2 weeks before study entry.

The chain has TRBV9 and TRBJ1-1; TRBD1 matches 7 bases. The sequenced sample consisted of PBMCs or T cells enriched from blood (not recorded which). The receptor's source is a man in his fifties or sixties who had been exposed to COVID-19. The CDR3 reads CASSVETGRNTEAFF. The CDR3 DNA reads as TGTGCCAGCAGCGTAGAGACAGGGAGGAACACTGAAGCTTTCTTT.